This paragraph reports one T cell receptor (beta chain). This sample stems from a study of shared clonotypes between healthy human individuals. Investigators spread the genomic DNA of each subset evenly over several immunoSEQ plates. Under the authors' procedure: Filtering differed since immunoSEQ provided only junctions, with no quality scores. TCRdb's copy holds only in-frame clones and misses some; the assay was immunoSEQ multiplex PCR. Clonal size and the V and J genes are those of that table, whereas D and trimming came from the DNA. The table lists 500,000 to 550,000 clones, around 96% of them singletons. Recent acute infections and vaccinations were absent in the healthy HIV-negative adult donors. This clonotype was sampled from a woman aged 25-40 years in good health. The sequenced sample consisted of naive CD4+ T cells sorted from blood. Described subset: CD45RA+ positively selected.

The CDR3 loop is CASSLAFQRYEQYF. The CDR3 region has the DNA TGCGCCAGCAGCTTGGCCTTTCAGAGGTACGAGCAGTACTTC. The rearrangement uses TRBV5-1 and TRBJ2-7; D uncertain. The ends were cut back, 0 bases at V and 4 bases at J, with 11 bases in the middle. Germline V gene sequence: CDR1 SGHRS, CDR2 YFSETQ. The CDR3 is 14 residues long. Full variable domain (outside the CDR3, taken from reference TRBV5-1 and TRBJ2-7): KAGVTQTPRYLIKTRGQQVTLSCSPISGHRSVSWYQQTPGQGLQFLFEYFSETQRNKGNFPGRFSGRQFSNSRSEMNVSTLELGDSALYLCASSLAFQRYEQYFGPGTRLTVT.